This T cell receptor beta chain is drawn from a study of shared clonotypes between healthy human individuals. On the study more broadly: Contributing individuals were two females and a few males aged 18 to 49.

Generated by immunoSEQ multiplex PCR, the TCRdb table keeps only in-frame clones and is missing some. Here the sample spans millions of clones, 90% to 95% being singletons. The CDR3 has 15 residues. Germline V gives CDR1 WNHNN, CDR2 SYGVQD (reference sequence). The J segment lost 2 bases and the V segment lost 3 bases, leaving 5 bases of the junction unmatched. The healthy adult donors were HIV-negative and reported no recent acute infections or vaccinations. Material: naive CD4+ T cells sorted from blood. Subset in this sample: CD45RA+ positively selected. This sequence was found in a man aged 18 to 29 in good health. The chain carries TRBV10-1 and TRBJ2-5; 8 bases align to TRBD2. The CDR3: CASSEARGGQETQYF. The CDR3 coding sequence is TGCGCCAGCAGTGAAGCCCGGGGGGGGCAAGAGACCCAGTACTTC.